These T cell receptor beta chains were read from a single sample in a study of T cell repertoires in cytomegalovirus infection. TCRdb reanalysed the reads using MiXCR and keeps one entry per CDR3 protein. The profile shows about 920,000 distinct CDR3 sequences, approximately 33% of them singletons. For these TCRs, the target antigens are not known. The sequences come from cultured CD8+ T cells from PBMCs, collected from culture after CMV antigen stimulation. These receptors were obtained from a human donor in good health (CMV status not recorded). Some clones in this sample may be carry-over from other donors' samples. CDR3s include the opening cysteine and the closing phenylalanine or tryptophan. The D gene is left open where the match is weak. Not every row has a clone size; where given, it reads once, few, many or a size class.

TRBJ1-1	.	TRBV27	few	CASSLSPAGGAEAFF	TGTGCCAGCAGTTTATCGCCGGCAGGCGGCGCTGAAGCTTTCTTT
TRBJ2-7	.	TRBV6-6	.	CASSYGQSNEQYF	TGTGCCAGCAGTTATGGCCAGTCCAACGAGCAGTACTTC
TRBJ2-2	TRBD1	TRBV7-9	.	CASNPTGDNTGELFF	TGTGCCAGCAACCCAACAGGGGACAACACCGGGGAGCTGTTTTTT
TRBJ2-6	TRBD1	TRBV27	.	CANRDRGDSGANVLTF	TGTGCCAACAGGGACAGGGGGGACTCTGGGGCCAACGTCCTGACTTTC
TRBJ2-2	.	TRBV7-6	.	CASSLSGKGELFF	TGTGCCAGCAGCTTATCTGGGAAGGGGGAGCTGTTTTTT
TRBJ1-3	.	TRBV6-5	few	CASSRLGGGHENTIYF	TGTGCCAGCAGTCGACTTGGCGGGGGGCATGAAAACACCATATATTTT
TRBJ2-1	TRBD2	TRBV7-2	many	CASSLVAAGGPYNEQFF	TGTGCCAGCAGCTTAGTGGCCGCGGGGGGGCCGTACAATGAGCAGTTCTTC
TRBJ2-3	.	TRBV5-5	.	CAGSLDDHSTDTQYF	TGTGCCGGCAGCTTGGACGACCATAGCACAGATACGCAGTATTTT
TRBJ1-1	TRBD1	TRBV7-6	.	CASRPTGEMSEAFF	TGTGCCAGCAGGCCTACAGGGGAAATGAGTGAAGCTTTCTTT
TRBJ1-5	.	TRBV12-3/TRBV12-4	few	CASSFQGSGQPQHF	TGTGCCAGCAGTTTTCAGGGTTCTGGGCAGCCCCAGCATTTT
TRBJ1-2	.	TRBV12-3/TRBV12-4	.	CASSTWDGNYGYTF	TGTGCCAGCAGTACCTGGGACGGAAACTATGGCTACACCTTC
TRBJ2-2	.	TRBV19	few	CASSILGGTGELFF	TGTGCCAGTAGTATCCTGGGGGGAACCGGGGAGCTGTTTTTT